This paragraph reports one T cell receptor beta chain. Study processing details: Using reference gene primer amplification, nucleated cell counts were estimated. TCRdb's table, derived via immunoSEQ multiplex PCR, lists solely in-frame clones and lacks some. That table furnishes V, J and clone size, whereas the DNA furnished D and trimming. This table has about 190,000 clones, more than 60% appearing once. This entry is derived from a study of blood T cell repertoires in COVID-19. Study at large: The samples span acute and convalescent COVID-19 from the United States, Italy and Spain. T cells, B-cell-depleted T cells, or PBMCs provided the cDNA or gDNA that served as material.

Sequencing input: peripheral blood. The clonotype comes from a man between 45 and 60 years old who had recovered from COVID-19.

The CDR3 loop reads CAWARDRGRGYTF. CDR3 nucleotides: TGTGCCTGGGCCCGGGACAGGGGAAGGGGCTACACCTTC. The chain uses TRBV30 and TRBJ1-2; 10 nucleotides agree with TRBD1. Trimming cost V 5 bases and J 8 bases; bases outside gene matches: 8. CDR3 length: 13 residues. From germline, CDR1 is GTSNPN and CDR2 SVGIG (reference sequence).